This T cell receptor (beta chain) was identified in a study of OX40 agonist ivuxolimab in advanced cancers. Study as a whole: With a range of roughly 20 to 80, age averaged approximately 54 years, and around 80% were male. Participants could have had prior anti-PD-1, anti-PD-L1 or anti-CTLA-4 therapy, and roughly 39% had some. Study-level points and caveats: The antigen specificity of the peripheral T cells (those that were expanded) was not determined. Nonresponders included some who also had low normalized T-cell clonal expansion.

Germline loops: CDR1 SGHVS, CDR2 FQNEAQ. The length of the CDR3 is 12 residues. V gave up 10 bases and J gave up 0 bases; unmatched junction bases: 3. As concerns this clone: Its target is unknown.

Sequencing was performed with immunoSEQ multiplex PCR; in TCRdb, only in-frame clones are kept and a portion is missing. The sample yields over 30,000 clones, approximately 80% seen once. V usage is TRBV7-8 and J usage is TRBJ2-7; the match to TRBD2 covers 7 bases. This TCR was sampled from an adult with an advanced solid tumor such as melanoma, head and neck, liver or kidney cancer. Material: CD4+ or CD8+ T cells sorted from blood, obtained in a trial of the OX40 agonist ivuxolimab. The CDR3 sequence is CATRGSSYEQYF. DNA for the CDR3: TGTGCCACTCGCGGGAGCTCCTACGAGCAGTACTTC.